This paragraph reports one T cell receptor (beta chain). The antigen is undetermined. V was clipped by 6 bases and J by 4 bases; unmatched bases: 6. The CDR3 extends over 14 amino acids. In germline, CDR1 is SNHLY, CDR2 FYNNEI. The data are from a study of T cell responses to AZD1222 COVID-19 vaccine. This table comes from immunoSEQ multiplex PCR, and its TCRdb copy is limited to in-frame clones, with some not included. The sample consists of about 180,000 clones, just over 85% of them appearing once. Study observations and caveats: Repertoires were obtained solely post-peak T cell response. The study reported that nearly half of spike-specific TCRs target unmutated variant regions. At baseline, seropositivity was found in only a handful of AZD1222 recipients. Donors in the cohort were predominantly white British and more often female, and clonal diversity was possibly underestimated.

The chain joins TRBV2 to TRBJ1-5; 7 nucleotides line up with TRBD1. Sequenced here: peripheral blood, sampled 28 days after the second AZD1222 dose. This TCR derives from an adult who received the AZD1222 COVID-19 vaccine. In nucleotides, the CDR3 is TGTGCCAGCAGCGGGGACAGTTTTAATCAGCCCCAGCATTTT. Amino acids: CASSGDSFNQPQHF.